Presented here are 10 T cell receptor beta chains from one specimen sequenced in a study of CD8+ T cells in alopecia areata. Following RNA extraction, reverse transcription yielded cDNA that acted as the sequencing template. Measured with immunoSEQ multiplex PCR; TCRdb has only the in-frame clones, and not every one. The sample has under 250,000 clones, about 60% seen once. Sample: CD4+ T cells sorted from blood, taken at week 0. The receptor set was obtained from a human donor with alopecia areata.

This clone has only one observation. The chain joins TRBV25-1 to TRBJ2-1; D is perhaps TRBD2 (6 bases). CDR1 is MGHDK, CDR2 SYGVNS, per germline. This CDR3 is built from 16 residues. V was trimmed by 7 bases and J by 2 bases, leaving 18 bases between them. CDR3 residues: CASTPRGLATYNEQFF. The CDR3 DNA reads TGTGCCAGCACCCCACGTGGGCTAGCGACCTACAATGAGCAGTTCTTC.

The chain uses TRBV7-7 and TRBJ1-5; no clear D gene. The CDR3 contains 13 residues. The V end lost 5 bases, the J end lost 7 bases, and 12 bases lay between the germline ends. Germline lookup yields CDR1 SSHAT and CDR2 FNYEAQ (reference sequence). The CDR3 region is CASSKQLMQPQHF. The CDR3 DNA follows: TGTGCCAGCAGCAAACAACTAATGCAGCCCCAGCATTTT.

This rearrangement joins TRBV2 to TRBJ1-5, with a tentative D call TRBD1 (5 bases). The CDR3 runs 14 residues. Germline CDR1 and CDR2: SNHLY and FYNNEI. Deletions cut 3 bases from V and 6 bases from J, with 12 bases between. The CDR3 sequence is CASSEFPRAQPQHF. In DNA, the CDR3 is TGTGCCAGCAGTGAGTTTCCCAGGGCTCAGCCCCAGCATTTT.

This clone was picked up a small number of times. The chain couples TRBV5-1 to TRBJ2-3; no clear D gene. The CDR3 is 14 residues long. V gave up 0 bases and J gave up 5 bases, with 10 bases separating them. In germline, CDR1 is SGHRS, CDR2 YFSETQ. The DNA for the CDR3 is TGCGCCAGCAGCTTGGAGGCGAAGGGAGATACGCAGTATTTT. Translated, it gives CASSLEAKGDTQYF.

The CDR3: CASSVVGTGSANTIYF. The CDR3 region has the DNA TGTGCCAGCAGTGTGGTTGGGACAGGGTCTGCGAACACCATATATTTT. The chain joins TRBV6-1 to TRBJ1-3; 9 bases match TRBD1. This CDR3 spans 16 amino acids. Germline V gene sequence: CDR1 MNHNS, CDR2 SASEGT. Unmatched junction bases numbered 11, after V lost 4 bases and J lost 7 bases.

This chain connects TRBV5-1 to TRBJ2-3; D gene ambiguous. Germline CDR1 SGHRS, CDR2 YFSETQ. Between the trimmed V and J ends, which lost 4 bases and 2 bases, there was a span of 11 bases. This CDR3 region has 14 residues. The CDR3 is CASSQARLTDTQYF. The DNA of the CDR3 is TGCGCCAGCAGCCAGGCACGTCTCACAGATACGCAGTATTTT.

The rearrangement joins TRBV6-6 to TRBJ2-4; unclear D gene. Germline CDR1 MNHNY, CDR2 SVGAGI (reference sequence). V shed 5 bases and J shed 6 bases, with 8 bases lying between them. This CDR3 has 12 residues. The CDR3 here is CASSHTGNIQYF. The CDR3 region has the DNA TGTGCCAGCAGTCACACTGGAAACATTCAGTACTTC.

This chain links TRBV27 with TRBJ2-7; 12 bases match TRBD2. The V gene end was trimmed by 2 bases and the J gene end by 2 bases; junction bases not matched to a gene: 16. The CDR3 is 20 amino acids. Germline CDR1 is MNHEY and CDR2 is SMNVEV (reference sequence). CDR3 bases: TGTGCCAGCAGTTTAAGTTGGGGTGAGGATGGACTAGCGGGACCCTACGAGCAGTACTTC. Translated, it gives CASSLSWGEDGLAGPYEQYF.

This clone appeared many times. CDR3 protein: CASSSRSWGSYEQYF. CDR3 bases: TGTGCCAGCAGCTCCCGCTCCTGGGGTTCCTACGAGCAGTACTTC. The chain uses TRBV11-1 and TRBJ2-7, with D unclear. This CDR3 spans 15 amino acids. The V end lost 4 bases, the J end lost 1 base, and 14 bases lay between the germline ends. Germline V gene lookup returns CDR1 SGHAT and CDR2 FQDESV (reference sequence).

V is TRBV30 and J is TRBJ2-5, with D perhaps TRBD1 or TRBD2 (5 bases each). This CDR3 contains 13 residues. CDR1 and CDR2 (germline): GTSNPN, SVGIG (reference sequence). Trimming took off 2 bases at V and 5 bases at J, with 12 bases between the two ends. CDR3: CAWSRDQGETQYF. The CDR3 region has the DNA TGTGCCTGGAGTCGGGACCAAGGGGAGACCCAGTACTTC.